This T cell receptor beta chain was identified in a study of graft-versus-host responses after intestinal transplantation. Whole-study context: After anti-thymocyte globulin induction, recipients took tacrolimus and steroids for about 3 years. Study results and caveats: High graft-versus-host to host-versus-graft clonal ratios were found in allografts of patients who had graft-donor T cell macrochimerism. Maximum circulating GvH clone levels tracked with early post-transplant HvG decreases. Investigators detected GvH clones in recipient marrow, with some emerging earlier in ileum or blood.

About this clone: Its target is not known.

This CDR3 spans 14 amino acids. CDR1 and CDR2 from the germline V gene are SGHTS and YDEGEE. V lost 3 bases to trimming and J lost 1 base, with 10 bases between them. The repertoire was sequenced with immunoSEQ multiplex PCR; TCRdb's copy has only in-frame clones and lacks some. This sample has 75,000 to 100,000 clones, with 80% to 95% found just once. The sequence was obtained from a human donor who received an intestinal transplant. Sequencing used unstimulated CD4+ T cells sorted from spleen or lymph node cells, obtained before intestinal transplant. The V and J genes are TRBV5-8 and TRBJ1-1; possibly TRBD1 for D (5 bases). The DNA of the CDR3 is TGTGCCAGCAGCTATTTGGGGGGGAACACTGAAGCTTTCTTT. Translated, it gives CASSYLGGNTEAFF.